This T cell receptor beta chain was retrieved from a study of cytomegalovirus exposure and HLA in healthy donors. Looking at the study overall: Of all 370 or so donors who were genotyped, roughly 81% belonged to the Caucasian-associated ancestry cluster. Points from the study as a whole: Earlier findings revealed that most TCR beta V segments proved productive either about 87% or about 30% of the time.

The sample holds a few counts of this clone. Its antigen is unidentified. The CDR3 runs 16 residues. CDR1 and CDR2 from the germline V gene are SGHRS and YFSETQ. V shed 4 bases and J 10 bases; nucleotides not matched to a gene: 16. PCR involved 60 Vbeta and 13 Jbeta primers. Authors' processing steps: The count from a later analysis was roughly 80 million unique TCR beta chains, around 11 million of them shared. Data came from immunoSEQ multiplex PCR; TCRdb stores just in-frame clones and leaves some out. The DNA was the basis for D and trimming; V, J and clone size are from that table. The data show some 170,000 clones, approximately 74% seen once. Donors showed nominal health when sampled, although they likely had unrecorded immune exposures.

V usage is TRBV5-1 and J usage is TRBJ1-4; 7 bases match TRBD1. Source material: PBMCs. The source is a woman in her 30s in good health and CMV-seronegative. The CDR3 here is CASSKTSGTERAKLFF. The CDR3 DNA is TGCGCCAGCAGCAAAACCTCCGGGACAGAGAGGGCAAAACTGTTTTTT.